These T cell receptor beta chains were read from a single sample in a study of identical twins. TCRdb passed the 5' RACE reads through MiXCR, listing each CDR3 protein once. The table lists around 1.7 million distinct CDR3 sequences, less than 35% of them singletons. Sequences were obtained from cord blood. The receptors come from a newborn girl in good health. CDR3s include the opening cysteine and the closing phenylalanine or tryptophan. A D gene is named only where the DNA matches it firmly. Clone size is given for some rows only: seen once, a few or many times, or a class if the clone is expanded.

d_call	v_call	j_call	clone_size	cdr3_aa	cdr3_nt
NA	TRBV5-1	TRBJ1-6	few	CASSFGGQELNSPLHF	TGCGCCAGCAGCTTCGGAGGCCAGGAACTAAATTCACCCCTCCACTTT
NA	TRBV6-6	TRBJ1-2	few	CASSYSDAGNHGYTF	TGTGCCAGCAGTTACTCGGACGCAGGCAACCATGGCTACACCTTC
NA	TRBV4-1	TRBJ1-6	NA	CASSRAHGNSPLHF	TGCGCCAGCAGCCGCGCCCATGGCAATTCACCCCTCCACTTT
NA	TRBV20-1	TRBJ2-7	few	CSGSQGSYEQYF	TGCAGTGGATCACAGGGCTCCTACGAGCAGTACTTC
TRBD2	TRBV5-1	TRBJ2-1	NA	CASSLPSGRAGYNEQFF	TGCGCCAGCAGCTTGCCTAGCGGGAGGGCGGGATACAATGAGCAGTTCTTC
NA	TRBV27	TRBJ2-3	few	CASSFLDWTDTQYF	TGTGCCAGCAGTTTCCTAGACTGGACAGATACGCAGTATTTT
NA	TRBV20-1	TRBJ2-3	few	CSANAGGTDTQYF	TGCAGTGCTAACGCAGGGGGCACAGATACGCAGTATTTT
NA	TRBV20-1	TRBJ2-4	many	CSAIRAKNIQYF	TGCAGTGCTATCAGGGCCAAAAACATTCAGTACTTC
NA	TRBV14	TRBJ2-1	few	CASQRQLYNEQFF	TGTGCCAGCCAGCGCCAGCTCTACAATGAGCAGTTCTTC
NA	TRBV10-3	TRBJ2-1	NA	CAISESREQFF	TGTGCCATCAGTGAGTCGCGGGAGCAGTTCTTC
NA	TRBV5-1	TRBJ2-7	many	CASSRGNSYEQYF	TGCGCCAGCAGCCGTGGGAATAGCTACGAGCAGTACTTC
TRBD2	TRBV7-2	TRBJ2-7	few	CASSLVAGLAGPYEQYF	TGTGCCAGCAGCTTAGTTGCCGGACTAGCGGGACCCTACGAGCAGTACTTC
NA	TRBV6-1	TRBJ2-1	NA	CASSVLVSSYNEQFF	TGTGCCAGCAGTGTACTTGTAAGCTCCTACAATGAGCAGTTCTTC
TRBD1	TRBV5-6	TRBJ2-4	few	CASSLWTGRRNIQYF	TGTGCCAGCAGCTTGTGGACAGGGAGGAGAAACATTCAGTACTTC
NA	TRBV20-1	TRBJ2-5	NA	CSPFLETQYF	TGCAGTCCATTCCTAGAGACCCAGTACTTC
TRBD2	TRBV20-1	TRBJ2-7	NA	CSARDPSGMVYEQYF	TGCAGTGCTAGAGACCCTAGCGGGATGGTGTACGAGCAGTACTTC
NA	TRBV27	TRBJ2-6	NA	CASSIRPGANVLTF	TGTGCCAGCAGTATAAGGCCTGGGGCCAACGTCCTGACTTTC
TRBD2	TRBV28	TRBJ2-1	few	CASSKTSGIPTYNEQFF	TGTGCCAGCAGTAAGACTAGCGGGATCCCGACCTACAATGAGCAGTTCTTC
NA	TRBV9	TRBJ2-3	NA	CASSARQGSALDTQYF	TGTGCCAGCAGCGCGAGGCAGGGTTCAGCACTAGATACGCAGTATTTT
NA	TRBV7-9	TRBJ2-7	NA	CASSLGSRGRLNEQYF	TGTGCCAGCAGCTTAGGTTCTCGGGGCCGCCTCAATGAGCAGTACTTC
TRBD2	TRBV27	TRBJ2-3	NA	CASSFWTSGSADTQYF	TGTGCCAGCAGTTTCTGGACTAGCGGGAGTGCAGATACGCAGTATTTT
NA	TRBV28	TRBJ1-5	few	CASSLFGGSGNQPQHF	TGTGCCAGCAGTTTATTCGGGGGCAGTGGCAATCAGCCCCAGCATTTT
NA	TRBV27	TRBJ2-1	few	CASSPHSVGEADEQFF	TGTGCCAGCAGCCCACACTCTGTGGGGGAGGCCGATGAGCAGTTCTTC
NA	TRBV21-1	TRBJ2-7	many	CASSKYPGHEQYF	TGTGCCAGCAGCAAATACCCGGGCCACGAGCAGTACTTC
TRBD1	TRBV10-3	TRBJ2-5	few	CAISGRDRLGETQYF	TGTGCCATCAGTGGCCGGGACAGGCTTGGAGAGACCCAGTACTTC
TRBD1	TRBV20-1	TRBJ2-1	NA	CSASQGTGGGTDTQFF	TGCAGTGCTAGTCAGGGGACAGGGGGCGGCACAGATACGCAGTTCTTC
NA	TRBV2	TRBJ2-7	few	CASEKAGWVYEQYF	TGTGCCAGCGAGAAGGCAGGGTGGGTCTACGAGCAGTACTTC
NA	TRBV11-2	TRBJ2-1	NA	CASRGEFSYNEQFF	TGTGCCAGCAGGGGGGAGTTCTCCTACAATGAGCAGTTCTTC
TRBD1	TRBV29-1	TRBJ1-2	NA	CSDRGRDYGYTF	TGCAGTGACAGGGGTAGGGACTATGGCTACACCTTC